This T cell receptor (beta chain) is drawn from a study of T cells in localized non-small cell lung cancer. The data were produced by immunoSEQ multiplex PCR, yet TCRdb's version contains in-frame clones alone and is incomplete. The repertoire includes about 13,000 clones, roughly 28% of them detected once, and 7.2% sits in the top ten. Study-wide results and limits: Longer overall survival was seen with higher T cell density measured in blood. Appearing in adjacent lung were a median about 57 of the top 100 tumor clones.

CDR1 and CDR2 from the germline V gene are SGDLS and YYNGEE. V shed 5 bases and J 3 bases; nucleotides not matched to a gene: 7. The CDR3 has 14 residues. This clone was detected a few times. Its specificity is unknown. The sequence was collected from a female donor aged 60 or older with stage I lung adenocarcinoma. V usage is TRBV9 and J usage is TRBJ2-7, with TRBD1 identical over 8 bases. The specimen comprised lung tumor tissue, sampled before any cancer treatment. The CDR3 DNA follows: TGTGCCAGCAGTTCCGGGACAGGAGTCTACGAGCAGTACTTC. The encoded protein is CASSSGTGVYEQYF.